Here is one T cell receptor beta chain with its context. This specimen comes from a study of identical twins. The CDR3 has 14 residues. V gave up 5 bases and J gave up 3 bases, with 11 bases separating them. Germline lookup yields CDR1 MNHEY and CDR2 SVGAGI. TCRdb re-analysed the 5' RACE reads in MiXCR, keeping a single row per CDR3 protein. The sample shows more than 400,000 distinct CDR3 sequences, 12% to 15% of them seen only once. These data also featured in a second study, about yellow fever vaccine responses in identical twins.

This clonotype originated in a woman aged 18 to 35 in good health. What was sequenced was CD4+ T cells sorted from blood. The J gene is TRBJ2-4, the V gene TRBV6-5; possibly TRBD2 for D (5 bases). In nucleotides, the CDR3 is TGTGCCAGCAGTATCGAGGGTGGCAAAAACATTCAGTACTTC. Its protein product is CASSIEGGKNIQYF.